Each of the 15 T cell receptor beta chains below was sequenced from the same sample in a study of T cell responses to AZD1222 COVID-19 vaccine. Libraries were prepared by immunoSEQ multiplex PCR; TCRdb keeps only in-frame clonotypes and omits some of them. In the table there are 120,000 to 150,000 clones, 86% of which are singletons. The specimen comprised peripheral blood, sampled 28 days after the second AZD1222 dose. The receptors were sampled from an adult who received the AZD1222 COVID-19 vaccine.

The gene calls are TRBV28 and TRBJ2-1; the D gene is possibly TRBD1 (6 bases). Germline CDR1 and CDR2: MDHEN and SYDVKM. The CDR3 spans 16 residues. Trimming removed 5 bases from V and 2 bases from J, with 16 bases in between. CDR3 sequence: CASSPPGWGPYNEQFF. CDR3 nucleotides: TGTGCCAGCAGTCCCCCGGGGTGGGGGCCCTACAATGAGCAGTTCTTC. The variable domain in full, with the rest retrieved from reference TRBV28 and TRBJ2-1, is DVKVTQSSRYLVKRTGEKVFLECVQDMDHENMFWYRQDPGLGLRLIYFSYDVKMKEKGDIPEGYSVSREKKERFSLILESASTNQTSMYLCASSPPGWGPYNEQFFGPGTRLTVL.

The chain combines TRBV10-2 with TRBJ2-2; tentative D call: TRBD1 (5 bases). The CDR3 runs to 15 residues. Germline loops: CDR1 WSHSY, CDR2 SAAADI. V was trimmed by 4 bases and J by 3 bases, leaving 12 bases between them. The CDR3 reads CASSGAQVYTGELFF. The DNA of the CDR3 is TGCGCCAGCAGTGGTGCACAGGTTTACACCGGGGAGCTGTTTTTT.

This clone was seen only a few times. The chain uses TRBV7-8 and TRBJ1-2; D possibly corresponds to TRBD1 (6 bases). The CDR3 is 13 amino acids. Trimming pared 3 bases from V and 6 bases from J, leaving 11 bases between. Looked up from germline, CDR1 is SGHVS and CDR2 is FQNEAQ. For the CDR3, the DNA is TGTGCCAGCAGCTTGCAGGGGAACGATGGCTACACCTTC. Amino acids: CASSLQGNDGYTF.

This clone was seen more than once but under ten times. The genes are TRBV4-1 and TRBJ2-1, with D possibly being TRBD1 or TRBD2 (5 bases each). The germline V gene has CDR1 MGHRA and CDR2 YSYEKL. The CDR3 is 16 amino acids. V was pared by 2 bases and J by 6 bases, with 17 bases between. CDR3 sequence: CASSQNQGARLNEQFF. The CDR3 DNA is TGCGCCAGCAGCCAAAATCAGGGAGCTAGGCTCAATGAGCAGTTCTTC.

The rearrangement joins TRBV6-6 to TRBJ1-1; 7 bases map to TRBD1. The CDR3 has 12 residues. With 4 bases clipped from V and 10 bases from J, the junction kept 6 bases outside the gene matches. Germline V gene sequence: CDR1 MNHNY, CDR2 SVGAGI (reference sequence). CDR3 amino acids: CASSFQRDRAFF. Written as DNA, the CDR3 is TGTGCCAGCAGTTTCCAACGGGACAGAGCTTTCTTT.

V usage is TRBV20-1 and J usage is TRBJ2-1; D is unresolved. V was pared by 7 bases and J by 2 bases, with 3 bases between. This CDR3 is 10 amino acids long. The germline V gene has CDR1 DFQATT and CDR2 SNEGSKA (reference sequence). CDR3: CSVAYNEQFF. The DNA of the CDR3 is TGCAGTGTCGCCTACAATGAGCAGTTCTTC.

This clone was counted only a few times. As DNA, the CDR3 is TGCGCCAGCAGTTGGCAAAAAAGCTCCTACAATGAGCAGTTCTTC. Protein: CASSWQKSSYNEQFF. J is TRBJ2-1 and V is TRBV4-1; D uncertain. The germline gives CDR1 MGHRA, CDR2 YSYEKL. The CDR3 is 15 amino acids. With 6 bases removed from V and 0 bases from J, the gap between germline ends came to 12 bases.

The V gene is TRBV13, the J gene TRBJ2-7; D gene unclear. In germline, CDR1 is PRHDT, CDR2 FYEKMQ (reference sequence). V lost 2 bases and J 4 bases, leaving 9 bases between the germline ends. The CDR3 spans 13 residues. Here the CDR3 DNA reads TGTGCCAGCAGCTTAATTGGTCTGTACGAGCAGTACTTC. As protein: CASSLIGLYEQYF.

The chain employs TRBV5-1 and TRBJ1-4, with D tentatively TRBD1 (5 bases). This CDR3 contains 16 residues. The germline V gene has CDR1 SGHRS and CDR2 YFSETQ. The V gene lost 4 bases and the J gene lost 1 base, with 14 bases spanning the gap. Written as DNA, the CDR3 is TGCGCCAGCAGCCGGGGGGGAAGTGGAACTAATGAAAAACTGTTTTTT. This sequence encodes CASSRGGSGTNEKLFF.

The chain has TRBV19 and TRBJ1-4; perhaps TRBD1 as D (5 bases). Trimming stripped 5 bases from V and 7 bases from J, with 17 bases between. Germline CDR1 reads LNHDA; CDR2 reads SQIVND (reference sequence). The CDR3 is 15 residues long. The CDR3 loop reads CASSRSGPRGEKLFF. CDR3 nucleotide sequence: TGTGCCAGTAGTCGTTCGGGACCGCGGGGTGAAAAACTGTTTTTT. Based on the CDR3 plus reference TRBV19 and TRBJ1-4, the full variable domain is DGGITQSPKYLFRKEGQNVTLSCEQNLNHDAMYWYRQDPGQGLRLIYYSQIVNDFQKGDIAEGYSVSREKKESFPLTVTSAQKNPTAFYLCASSRSGPRGEKLFFGSGTQLSVL.

V and J are TRBV6-2 or TRBV6-3 and TRBJ1-5; D is possibly TRBD1 (6 bases). Germline CDR1 MNHEY, CDR2 SVGEGT. This CDR3 comprises 14 residues. V gave up 5 bases and J gave up 4 bases, with 12 bases separating them. The CDR3 loop is CASSQYQGNQPQHF. CDR3 nucleotide sequence: TGTGCCAGCAGTCAATACCAGGGGAATCAGCCCCAGCATTTT.

This clone appeared a few times. The chain joins TRBV30 to TRBJ1-6; 7 positions match TRBD1. CDR3 length: 16 amino acids. From germline, CDR1 is GTSNPN and CDR2 SVGIG (reference sequence). Losses at the gene ends were 2 bases for V and 4 bases for J; bases not matched to a gene: 8. CDR3 sequence reads: CAWSLYGTDYNSPLHF. The DNA for the CDR3 is TGTGCCTGGAGTCTCTACGGGACAGATTATAATTCACCCCTCCACTTT.

This clone occurred a few times. The CDR3 DNA sequence: TGTGCCAGCAGTTTAGGGGGCCGGGCTGGCTACACCTTC. This sequence encodes CASSLGGRAGYTF. This rearrangement joins TRBV28 to TRBJ1-2, with D perhaps matching TRBD1 (6 bases). Trimming stripped 2 bases from V and 7 bases from J, with 11 bases between. Germline CDR1 and CDR2: MDHEN and SYDVKM. CDR3 size: 13 residues.

The chain carries TRBV12-3 or TRBV12-4 and TRBJ2-3, with no clear D. The CDR3 is made up of 12 amino acids. V lost 7 bases and J 5 bases, leaving 10 bases between the germline ends. The CDR3 loop reads CASTPSRDTQYF. The DNA of the CDR3 is TGTGCCAGCACTCCCTCCCGAGATACGCAGTATTTT.

This chain's CDR3 is CASSSTSYGNTGELFF. CDR3 bases: TGTGCCAGCAGTTCCACCTCTTACGGAAACACCGGGGAGCTGTTTTTT. The V gene is TRBV28, the J gene TRBJ2-2; no firm D call. The V gene's germline CDR1 is MDHEN and CDR2 SYDVKM. The CDR3 consists of 16 residues. Deletions cut 4 bases from V and 2 bases from J, with 14 bases between.